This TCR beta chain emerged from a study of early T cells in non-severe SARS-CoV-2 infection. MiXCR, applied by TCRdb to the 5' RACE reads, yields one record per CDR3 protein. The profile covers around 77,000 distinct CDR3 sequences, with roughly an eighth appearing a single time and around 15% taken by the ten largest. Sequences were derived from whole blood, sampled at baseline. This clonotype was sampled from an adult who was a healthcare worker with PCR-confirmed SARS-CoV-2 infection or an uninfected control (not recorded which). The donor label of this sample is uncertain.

The DNA of the CDR3 is TGTGCCATCAGTGCGGGCGGGGGCTGGTACAATGAGCAGTTCTTC. This codes for CAISAGGGWYNEQFF. This chain joins TRBV10-3 and TRBJ2-1; the D gene is possibly TRBD2 (7 bases). The CDR3 is made up of 15 amino acids. CDR1 is ENHRY and CDR2 is SYGVKD in the germline V gene. V lost 4 bases, J lost 4 bases, and 14 bases lay in between.